The 30 T cell receptor beta chains presented below share a single source sample, sequenced in a study of blood T cells in healthy people across ages (dated by TCRdb to the mid-2010s). Library prep was done by 5' RACE. Sequencing used an Illumina HiSeq 2500. A second PCR of roughly 7 to 11 cycles was performed with a sample-barcoded 5' primer and a J-beta primer mix. TCRdb trimmed the raw reads at Q25, called clones with MiXCR and kept productive beta chains. CDR3 protein duplicates are merged, each entry listing the most common genes and DNA. The sample table records around 800,000 distinct CDR3 sequences; around a quarter of these occur just once. The top ten clonotypes cover 2.5% to 3.5% of the sample. These data are also associated with another study on T cells of mothers and their children.

What was sequenced was blood. These TCRs come from a boy aged 5-17 years in good health.

CDR3 DNA: TGCGCCAGCAGCCTCAATGGGAACACCGGGGAGCTGTTTTTT. Translation gives CASSLNGNTGELFF. The chain combines TRBV5-1 with TRBJ2-2; D is unclear. Trimming took off 4 bases at V and 1 base at J, with 8 bases between the two ends. This CDR3 is 14 amino acids long. CDR1 and CDR2 (germline): SGHRS, YFSETQ. The whole variable domain, remainder taken from reference TRBV5-1 and TRBJ2-2, is KAGVTQTPRYLIKTRGQQVTLSCSPISGHRSVSWYQQTPGQGLQFLFEYFSETQRNKGNFPGRFSGRQFSNSRSEMNVSTLELGDSALYLCASSLNGNTGELFFGEGSRLTVL.

The sample holds a few counts of this clonotype. This chain links TRBV2 with TRBJ2-2; D is perhaps TRBD1 (6 bases). CDR3 length: 16 residues. The germline V and J ends were trimmed by 2 bases and 0 bases, with 10 bases remaining between them. The germline gives CDR1 SNHLY, CDR2 FYNNEI. Here the CDR3 DNA reads TGTGCCAGCAGTGAACAGGGGACCGCGAACACCGGGGAGCTGTTTTTT. Residues: CASSEQGTANTGELFF.

This clonotype was counted a few times. This rearrangement joins TRBV12-3 or TRBV12-4 to TRBJ1-5; D may be TRBD1 (5 bases). Trimming took off 6 bases at V and 3 bases at J, with 18 bases between the two ends. The CDR3 totals 16 residues. The CDR3 coding sequence is TGTGCCAGCAGAACCGGGACTGATTCGTTCAATCAGCCCCAGCATTTT. Translated: CASRTGTDSFNQPQHF.

The chain joins TRBV3-1 to TRBJ2-5, with D perhaps TRBD2 (7 bases). CDR1 is LGHDT and CDR2 is YNNKEL in the germline V gene (reference sequence). V lost 2 bases to trimming and J lost 5 bases, with 12 bases between them. This CDR3 is built from 14 residues. This CDR3 is CASSQPGGLETQYF. The CDR3 DNA sequence: TGTGCCAGCAGCCAACCGGGGGGCCTTGAGACCCAGTACTTC.

The chain has TRBV7-3 and TRBJ2-1; 8 nucleotides match TRBD2. Germline V CDR1 and CDR2: SGHTA, FQGTGA. The length of the CDR3 is 13 residues. Unmatched junction bases numbered 6, after V lost 5 bases and J lost 9 bases. The CDR3: CASSVGTSGEQFF. The CDR3 coding sequence is TGTGCCAGCAGCGTAGGGACTAGTGGTGAGCAGTTCTTC. Full variable domain (rest looked up from reference TRBV7-3 and TRBJ2-1): GAGVSQTPSNKVTEKGKYVELRCDPISGHTALYWYRQSLGQGPEFLIYFQGTGAADDSGLPNDRFFAVRPEGSVSTLKIQRTERGDSAVYLCASSVGTSGEQFFGPGTRLTVL.

V gene TRBV20-1 combines with J gene TRBJ1-2; the match to TRBD1 covers 7 bases. The CDR3 totals 14 residues. The trim removed 1 base at V and 2 bases at J, leaving 4 bases unmatched. Germline V CDR1 and CDR2: DFQATT, SNEGSKA (reference sequence). CDR3 in amino acids: CSARVGQRNYGYTF. CDR3 bases: TGCAGTGCTAGAGTGGGACAGAGAAACTATGGCTACACCTTC.

This clonotype was observed a handful of times. The chain links TRBV6-2 or TRBV6-3 to TRBJ2-5; possible D gene TRBD2, 6 bases. The CDR3 runs 16 residues. Looked up from germline, CDR1 is MNHEY and CDR2 is SVGEGT. Trimming removed 4 bases from V and 3 bases from J, with 18 bases in between. CDR3 in amino acids: CASSSLRRGGKETQYF. For the CDR3, the DNA is TGTGCCAGCAGTTCCCTCCGCCGGGGAGGAAAAGAGACCCAGTACTTC.

The chain has TRBV20-1 and TRBJ2-1; 12 positions agree with TRBD2. CDR3 length: 15 residues. Per the germline V gene, CDR1 is DFQATT and CDR2 is SNEGSKA (reference sequence). Losses at the gene ends were 6 bases for V and 7 bases for J; bases not matched to a gene: 10. CDR3: CSASRVLAGGNEQFF. In DNA, the CDR3 is TGCAGTGCGAGTAGGGTCCTAGCGGGGGGGAATGAGCAGTTCTTC.

CDR3 in DNA: TGCAGTGCTCCCCCGGCCGGGACTAGCGGGGGTATTGAGCAGTTCTTC. As protein: CSAPPAGTSGGIEQFF. This chain connects TRBV20-1 to TRBJ2-1; 14 bases align to TRBD2. The germline gives CDR1 DFQATT, CDR2 SNEGSKA (reference sequence). This CDR3 comprises 16 residues. Germline trimming cut 5 bases from V and 9 bases from J; bases unmatched to any gene: 12.

This chain connects TRBV27 to TRBJ1-2; D is possibly TRBD1 (6 bases). V was pared by 6 bases and J by 0 bases, with 14 bases between. The CDR3 extends over 15 amino acids. Germline CDR1 and CDR2: MNHEY and SMNVEV (reference sequence). CDR3 sequence: CASSLLTGSNYGYTF. In nucleotides, the CDR3 is TGTGCCAGCAGCCTCCTAACAGGGTCTAACTATGGCTACACCTTC.

The CDR3 is CASSAGGTEGQPQHF. The CDR3 DNA sequence: TGCGCCAGCAGCGCGGGGGGGACCGAGGGACAGCCCCAGCATTTT. The chain is built from TRBV5-1 and TRBJ1-5, with a possible D match to TRBD1 (5 bases). Trimming cost V 4 bases and J 7 bases, with 18 bases left between them. From germline, CDR1 is SGHRS and CDR2 YFSETQ. The CDR3 covers 15 residues.

V and J are TRBV2 and TRBJ2-5; 8 bases fit TRBD1. The CDR3 covers 11 residues. Germline CDR1 is SNHLY and CDR2 is FYNNEI. Unmatched junction bases numbered 8, after V lost 8 bases and J lost 12 bases. The CDR3 DNA reads TGTGCCAGCGGCTTGGACAGGGTGAAGTACTTC. This gives the protein CASGLDRVKYF. Together with reference TRBV2 and TRBJ2-5, the CDR3 gives the full variable domain: EPEVTQTPSHQVTQMGQEVILRCVPISNHLYFYWYRQILGQKVEFLVSFYNNEISEKSEIFDDQFSVERPDGSNFTLKIRSTKLEDSAMYFCASGLDRVKYFGPGTRLLVL.

J is TRBJ2-1 and V is TRBV5-4; 10 bases fit TRBD2. Per the germline V gene, CDR1 is SGHNT and CDR2 is YYREEE (reference sequence). The CDR3 has 16 amino acids. The J segment lost 14 bases and the V segment lost 0 bases, leaving 14 bases of the junction unmatched. CDR3 sequence reads: CASSLGGASGGPTKFF. The CDR3 region has the DNA TGTGCCAGCAGCTTGGGAGGGGCTAGCGGGGGTCCCACGAAGTTCTTC.

The chain links TRBV7-2 to TRBJ2-5; TRBD2 matches at 15 bases. CDR1 and CDR2 (germline): SGHTA, FQGNSA. The ends lost 5 bases at V and 2 bases at J; junction bases unmatched: 12. This CDR3 has 19 amino acids. CDR3 in DNA: TGTGCCAGCAGCCTGAGGCCCGGGACTAGCGGGAGGAAACAAGAGACCCAGTACTTC. It encodes CASSLRPGTSGRKQETQYF.

This clonotype turned up a few times. The chain couples TRBV29-1 to TRBJ2-7, with D tentatively TRBD2 (7 bases). This CDR3 is 13 amino acids long. From germline, CDR1 is SQVTM and CDR2 ANQGSEA. The V and J ends lost 4 bases and 2 bases respectively, with 12 bases between them. The CDR3 is CSVVRGAPYEQYF. In nucleotides, the CDR3 is TGCAGCGTTGTCCGGGGGGCCCCCTACGAGCAGTACTTC.

This clonotype has more than one count but fewer than ten. This chain links TRBV7-3 with TRBJ2-5; a possible D gene is TRBD1 (6 bases). The J call may not be correct, given that the DNA end is closer to TRBJ2-1. CDR3 length: 14 residues. Looked up from germline, CDR1 is SGHTA and CDR2 is FQGTGA. The CDR3 sequence is CASSLEQGGNEQFF. CDR3 nucleotides: TGTGCCAGCAGCTTAGAACAGGGTGGGAATGAGCAGTTCTTC.

This clonotype was found a few times. The CDR3 reads CASSQLSQGAGGYTF. The DNA for the CDR3 is TGTGCCAGCAGTCAACTATCACAGGGGGCAGGAGGCTACACCTTC. J is TRBJ1-2 and V is TRBV27, with 9 nucleotides matching TRBD1. V lost 5 bases to trimming and J lost 8 bases; unmatched junction nucleotides: 12. Germline V CDR1 and CDR2: MNHEY, SMNVEV (reference sequence). The CDR3 spans 15 residues.

The table lists this clonotype with a few counts. The chain is built from TRBV20-1 and TRBJ2-7; 12 nucleotides match TRBD1. CDR3 length: 20 amino acids. Germline loops: CDR1 DFQATT, CDR2 SNEGSKA (reference sequence). J was trimmed by 1 base and V by 0 bases; bases with no gene match: 16. The CDR3 protein is CSARDRDRGPLLGASYEQYF. DNA of the CDR3: TGCAGTGCTAGAGATAGGGACAGGGGGCCCCTACTGGGAGCTTCCTACGAGCAGTACTTC.

The V call is TRBV12-3 or TRBV12-4, the J call TRBJ1-2, with unresolved D. CDR3 length: 12 amino acids. V gave up 2 bases and J gave up 6 bases, with 7 bases separating them. The CDR3, as DNA: TGTGCCAGCAGTTTAAGTAAACATGGCTACACCTTC. It translates to CASSLSKHGYTF.

The V and J genes are TRBV6-2 or TRBV6-3 and TRBJ2-5; 13 nucleotides align to TRBD2. The J call is uncertain, as TRBJ2-7 better fits the DNA end. CDR3 size: 16 residues. In germline, CDR1 is MNHEY, CDR2 SVGEGT. The DNA for the CDR3 is TGTGCCAGCAGTTACTCGGTGACTAGCGGGGGGTACGAGCAGTACTTC. Translated: CASSYSVTSGGYEQYF.

About this clonotype itself: In this CDR3 the conserved last residue, phenylalanine or tryptophan, is missing, so a read error is likely. V usage is TRBV12-3 or TRBV12-4 and J usage is TRBJ2-3, with TRBD1 as a possible D gene (5 bases). The CDR3 has 14 amino acids. V gave up 7 bases and J gave up 2 bases, with 13 bases separating them. As DNA, the CDR3 is TGTGCCAGCAAAACAGGAGCATTCACAGATACGCAGTATTCC. Encoded protein: CASKTGAFTDTQYS.

This clonotype was counted only a few times. The V gene is TRBV6-5, the J gene TRBJ1-1; no definite D call. CDR1 and CDR2 (germline): MNHEY, SVGAGI. CDR3 size: 14 residues. V lost 5 bases to trimming and J lost 4 bases, with 14 bases between them. The CDR3 region is CASSAGLLGTEAFF. In DNA form, the CDR3 reads TGTGCCAGCAGTGCTGGACTGCTGGGCACTGAAGCTTTCTTT.

The CDR3 reads CAISASGGVGEQFF. The CDR3 coding sequence is TGTGCCATCAGTGCCAGCGGGGGGGTGGGCGAGCAGTTCTTC. J is TRBJ2-5 and V is TRBV10-3; 10 bases match TRBD2. The J call may be faulty, since TRBJ2-1 better matches the DNA end. The CDR3 is 14 residues long. CDR1 is ENHRY and CDR2 is SYGVKD in the germline V gene.

The chain has TRBV12-3 or TRBV12-4 and TRBJ2-1; TRBD2 matches 10 bases. V lost 3 bases to trimming and J lost 2 bases; unmatched junction nucleotides: 10. The CDR3 covers 18 residues. For the CDR3, the DNA is TGTGCCAGCAGTTTTAGGCTAGCGGGGGCCATTCCCTACAATGAGCAGTTCTTC. Its protein product is CASSFRLAGAIPYNEQFF.

The chain employs TRBV20-1 and TRBJ2-5, with D perhaps TRBD2 (5 bases). This CDR3 has 14 residues. V was clipped by 6 bases and J by 2 bases, with 16 bases between them. The V gene's germline CDR1 is DFQATT and CDR2 SNEGSKA (reference sequence). CDR3 amino acids: CSAERRGLQETQYF. CDR3 nucleotide sequence: TGCAGTGCAGAAAGGCGCGGACTTCAAGAGACCCAGTACTTC.

This clonotype was detected a few times. This chain connects TRBV5-1 to TRBJ2-5; possible D gene TRBD1, 5 bases. Germline V gives CDR1 SGHRS, CDR2 YFSETQ. The CDR3 consists of 12 residues. V gave up 6 bases and J gave up 4 bases, with 10 bases separating them. CDR3 residues: CASTPQGETQYF. CDR3 in DNA: TGCGCCAGCACCCCCCAGGGAGAGACCCAGTACTTC.

The chain uses TRBV7-6 and TRBJ2-4, with D possibly TRBD2 on 5 matching bases. The V end was cut by 5 bases, the J end by 0 bases, with 14 bases between. The CDR3 contains 16 residues. Germline V lookup: CDR1 SGHVS, CDR2 FNYEAQ. The chain's CDR3 is CASSPRADLAKNIQYF. CDR3 bases: TGTGCCAGCAGCCCGAGGGCTGATCTAGCCAAAAACATTCAGTACTTC. Full variable domain (rest looked up from reference TRBV7-6 and TRBJ2-4): GAGVSQSPRYKVTKRGQDVALRCDPISGHVSLYWYRQALGQGPEFLTYFNYEAQQDKSGLPNDRFSAERPEGSISTLTIQRTEQRDSAMYRCASSPRADLAKNIQYFGAGTRLSVL.

A few counts support this clonotype. The chain carries TRBV24-1 and TRBJ1-5; TRBD1 aligns across 7 bases. From germline, CDR1 is KGHDR and CDR2 SFDVKD. V lost 10 bases to trimming and J lost 5 bases; unmatched junction nucleotides: 13. CDR3 size: 15 residues. The CDR3 reads CATAAQGGADQPQHF. For the CDR3, the DNA is TGTGCCACAGCCGCCCAGGGGGGGGCCGATCAGCCCCAGCATTTT.

The rearrangement links TRBV3-1 to TRBJ2-5, with D hard to call. In germline, CDR1 is LGHDT, CDR2 YNNKEL (reference sequence). The V and J ends lost 1 base and 0 bases respectively, with 9 bases between them. This CDR3 has 15 amino acids. CDR3 sequence: CASSQGLRNQETQYF. The CDR3 nucleotides are TGTGCCAGCAGCCAAGGACTGCGGAACCAAGAGACCCAGTACTTC.

This clonotype was seen a few times. The chain is built from TRBV3-1 and TRBJ1-1; TRBD1 is a possible D gene (5 bases). Germline values: CDR1 LGHDT, CDR2 YNNKEL (reference sequence). V was shortened by 4 bases and J by 5 bases, with 14 bases between the two germline ends. The CDR3 has 14 amino acids. The CDR3 sequence: CASSPRGVGTEAFF. The CDR3 DNA sequence: TGTGCCAGCAGCCCAAGAGGGGTTGGAACTGAAGCTTTCTTT. The full variable domain, with the rest looked up from reference TRBV3-1 and TRBJ1-1, is DTAVSQTPKYLVTQMGNDKSIKCEQNLGHDTMYWYKQDSKKFLKIMFSYNNKELIINETVPNRFSPKSPDKAHLNLHINSLELGDSAVYFCASSPRGVGTEAFFGQGTRLTVV.